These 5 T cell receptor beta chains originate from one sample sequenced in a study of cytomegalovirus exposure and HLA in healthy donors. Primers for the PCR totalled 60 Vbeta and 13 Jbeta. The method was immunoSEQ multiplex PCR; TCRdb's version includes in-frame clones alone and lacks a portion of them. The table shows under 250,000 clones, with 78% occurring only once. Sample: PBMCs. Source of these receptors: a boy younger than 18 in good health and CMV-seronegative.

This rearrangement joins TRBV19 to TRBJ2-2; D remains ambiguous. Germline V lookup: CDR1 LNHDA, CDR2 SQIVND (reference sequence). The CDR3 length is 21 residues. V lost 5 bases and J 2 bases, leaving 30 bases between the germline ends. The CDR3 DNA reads TGTGCCAGTAGTCCTTACCGTAGAGGTGCTGACGTTGATTCCAACACCGGGGAGCTGTTTTTT. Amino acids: CASSPYRRGADVDSNTGELFF.

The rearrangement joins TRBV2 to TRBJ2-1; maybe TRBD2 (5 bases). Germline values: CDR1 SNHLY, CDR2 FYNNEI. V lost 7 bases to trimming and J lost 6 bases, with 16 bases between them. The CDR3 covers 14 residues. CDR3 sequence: CASIVREGGNEQFF. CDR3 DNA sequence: TGTGCCAGCATTGTCCGGGAAGGCGGCAATGAGCAGTTCTTC.

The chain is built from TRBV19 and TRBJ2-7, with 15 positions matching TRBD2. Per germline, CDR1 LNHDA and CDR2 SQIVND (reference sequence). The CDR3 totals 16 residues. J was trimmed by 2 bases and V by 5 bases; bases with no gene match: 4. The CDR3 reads CASSFGLAGGPYEQYF. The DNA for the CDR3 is TGTGCCAGTAGTTTCGGACTAGCGGGGGGGCCCTACGAGCAGTACTTC.

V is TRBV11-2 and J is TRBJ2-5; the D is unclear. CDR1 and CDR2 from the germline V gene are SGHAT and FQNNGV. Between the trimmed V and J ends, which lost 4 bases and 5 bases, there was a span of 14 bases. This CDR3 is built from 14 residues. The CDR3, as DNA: TGTGCCAGCAGCTCCCGACCCGCCAGGGAGACCCAGTACTTC. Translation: CASSSRPARETQYF.

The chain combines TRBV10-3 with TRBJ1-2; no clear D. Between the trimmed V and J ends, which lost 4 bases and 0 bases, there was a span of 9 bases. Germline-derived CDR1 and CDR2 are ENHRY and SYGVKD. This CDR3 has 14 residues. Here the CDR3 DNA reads TGTGCCATCAGTGGAAACAATCCTAACTATGGCTACACCTTC. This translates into CAISGNNPNYGYTF.